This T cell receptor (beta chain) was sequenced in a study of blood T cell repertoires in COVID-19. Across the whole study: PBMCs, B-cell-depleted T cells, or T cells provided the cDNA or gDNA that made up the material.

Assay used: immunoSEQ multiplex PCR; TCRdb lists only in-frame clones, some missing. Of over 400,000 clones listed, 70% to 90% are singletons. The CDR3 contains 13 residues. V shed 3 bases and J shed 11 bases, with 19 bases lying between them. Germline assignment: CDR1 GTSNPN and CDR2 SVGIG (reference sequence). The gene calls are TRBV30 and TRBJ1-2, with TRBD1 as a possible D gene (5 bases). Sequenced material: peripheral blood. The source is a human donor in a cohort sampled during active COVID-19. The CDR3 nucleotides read TGTGCCTGGAGACCCGACCAGATTGGGGGGTACACCTTC. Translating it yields CAWRPDQIGGYTF.